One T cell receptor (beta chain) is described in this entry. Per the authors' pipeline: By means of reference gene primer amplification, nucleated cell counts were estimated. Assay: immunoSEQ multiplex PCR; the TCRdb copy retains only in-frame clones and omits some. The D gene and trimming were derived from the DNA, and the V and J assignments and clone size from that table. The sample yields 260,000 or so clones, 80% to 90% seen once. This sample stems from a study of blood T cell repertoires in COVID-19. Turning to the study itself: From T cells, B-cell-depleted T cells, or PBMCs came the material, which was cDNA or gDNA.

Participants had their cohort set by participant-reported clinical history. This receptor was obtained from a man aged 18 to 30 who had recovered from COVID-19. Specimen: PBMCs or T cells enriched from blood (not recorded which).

The CDR3 region is CASSLGGTGDEQYF. CDR3 nucleotides: TGCGCCAGCAGCTTGGGCGGGACAGGGGACGAGCAGTACTTC. The gene calls are TRBV5-1 and TRBJ2-7; 10 bases fit TRBD1. J was trimmed by 5 bases and V by 0 bases; bases with no gene match: 2. CDR3 length: 14 amino acids. CDR1 and CDR2 from the germline V gene are SGHRS and YFSETQ.